This T cell receptor (beta chain) was identified during a study of blood T cells in healthy people across ages. Germline values: CDR1 SQVTM, CDR2 ANQGSEA. CDR3 size: 16 residues. J gave up 0 bases and V 4 bases, and 8 bases lay outside the gene matches. This clonotype was detected ten times or more. The authors ran a second PCR of about 7 to 12 cycles using a sample-barcoded 5' primer and a J-beta primer mix. One entry per CDR3 protein results from TCRdb running MiXCR on the 5' RACE reads. The repertoire holds approximately 1.5 million distinct CDR3 sequences, with approximately 39% as singletons. The chain recombines TRBV29-1 with TRBJ2-1; TRBD2 matches at 8 bases. Sequenced material: blood. The TCR sequence derives from a young woman in good health. The CDR3 DNA reads as TGCAGCGTTGTAGGTCGGGAGGGAAGCTCCTACAATGAGCAGTTCTTC. It yields the protein CSVVGREGSSYNEQFF.